Listed here is a single TCR beta chain. This sample was taken from a study of radiotherapy plus CTLA-4 blockade in lung cancer. TCRdb keeps only in-frame clones here, not all; method: immunoSEQ multiplex PCR. Among 90,000 or so clones, roughly 80% were seen once, and the ten largest hold 0.82%. After removal of 8 bases from V and 2 bases from J, the junction contained 11 bases not matched to a gene. This CDR3 is built from 16 residues. Germline CDR1 and CDR2: SGHNT and YENEEA. This specimen consisted of peripheral blood, obtained from a patient treated with radiotherapy plus ipilimumab. The sequence was obtained from a human donor with non-small cell lung cancer who had stable disease on radiotherapy plus ipilimumab. J is TRBJ2-7 and V is TRBV11-3, with 11 nucleotides matching TRBD2. This chain's CDR3 is CASPPGGTSGPYEQYF. In DNA, the CDR3 is TGTGCCAGCCCGCCTGGGGGGACTAGCGGACCCTACGAGCAGTACTTC. Full variable domain (outside the CDR3, taken from reference TRBV11-3 and TRBJ2-7): EAGVVQSPRYKIIEKKQPVAFWCNPISGHNTLYWYLQNLGQGPELLIRYENEEAVDDSQLPKDRFSAERLKGVDSTLKIQPAELGDSAVYLCASPPGGTSGPYEQYFGPGTRLTVT.